A selection of T cell receptor beta chains follows, all from one sample in a study of OX40 agonist ivuxolimab in advanced cancers. Sequencing used immunoSEQ multiplex PCR; TCRdb keeps in-frame clones, though not all of them. The table includes some 66,000 clones, roughly 88% detected once. The source was CD4+ or CD8+ T cells sorted from blood, collected in a trial of the OX40 agonist ivuxolimab. Receptors originate from an adult with an advanced solid tumor such as melanoma, head and neck, liver or kidney cancer. CDR3s leave out the opening cysteine and the closing phenylalanine or tryptophan.

>TRBV28|TRBJ1-2
ASSLGFGYGYT
>TRBV7-9|TRBJ1-6
ASSWDGNSPLH
>TRBV19|TRBJ2-1
ASSPSGVRNEQF
>TRBV7-6|TRBJ2-7
ASSPKSETSYEQY
>TRBV10-1|TRBJ2-4
ASSESRGSGIQY
>TRBV5-1|TRBJ1-2
ASSPDTGNVYGYT
>TRBV11-2|TRBJ2-5
ASSSRGFPGETQY
>TRBV4-1|TRBJ2-4
ASSQGAGGAKNIQY
>TRBV7-3|TRBJ2-3
ASSLASGGAQDTQY
>TRBV6-5|TRBJ2-2
ASSYSFFGELF
>TRBV19|TRBJ2-2
ASSATRPGELF
>TRBV10-3|TRBJ1-2
AISDPGGIGYT
>TRBV5-5|TRBJ1-4
ASSPGQSWEKLF
>TRBV6-1|TRBJ2-2
ASSEVPGAQTGELF
>TRBV27|TRBJ1-2
ASSNQQGDNYGYT
>TRBV5-1|TRBJ2-5
ASSYPQETQY
>TRBV14|TRBJ2-1
ASSQDRIGGRGNEQF
>TRBV7-9|TRBJ1-2
ASSFGGNYGYT
>TRBV30|TRBJ1-3
ARGQGSSGGNTIY
>TRBV5-4|TRBJ1-1
ASSLNRATEAF
>TRBV11-2|TRBJ1-4
ASSAQGAGEKLF
>TRBV6-6|TRBJ1-2
ASRDGGRGGYT